This T cell receptor beta chain was sequenced in a study of blood T cell repertoires in COVID-19. Study overall: The samples span acute and convalescent COVID-19 from the United States, Italy and Spain. Nucleic acid was either cDNA or gDNA, and it came from T cells, B-cell-depleted T cells, or PBMCs.

The CDR3 consists of 13 residues. In germline, CDR1 is MDHEN, CDR2 SYDVKM. Trimming took off 5 bases at V and 3 bases at J, with 11 bases between the two ends. Source study methods: Amplification from reference gene primers served as the basis for estimated nucleated cell counts. Assay used: immunoSEQ multiplex PCR; TCRdb lists only in-frame clones, some missing. V and J calls plus clone size are reproduced from that table; the DNA served to infer D and trimming. The table includes 50,000 to 75,000 clones, approximately 80% detected once. Sequences were obtained from peripheral blood. The V call is TRBV28, the J call TRBJ2-7; D unclear. This receptor was obtained from a woman of 80 years or more with active or convalescent COVID-19. This chain's CDR3 is CASSGPPLYEQYF. CDR3 sequence (DNA): TGTGCCAGCAGTGGGCCGCCTCTCTACGAGCAGTACTTC. The complete variable domain, with remaining parts taken from reference TRBV28 and TRBJ2-7, reads DVKVTQSSRYLVKRTGEKVFLECVQDMDHENMFWYRQDPGLGLRLIYFSYDVKMKEKGDIPEGYSVSREKKERFSLILESASTNQTSMYLCASSGPPLYEQYFGPGTRLTVT.